This T cell receptor beta chain was identified in a study of PD-1 blockade in mismatch repair-deficient tumors. Study-level information: Patients had approximately 11 mismatch repair-deficient cancer types, all previously treated and progressing.

The length of the CDR3 is 14 residues. The germline V gene has CDR1 MNHNS and CDR2 SASEGT. The ends were cut back, 2 bases at V and 8 bases at J, with 13 bases in the middle. TCRdb's copy holds only in-frame clones and misses some; the assay was immunoSEQ multiplex PCR. The table includes 95,000 to 150,000 clones, 85% to 90% detected once. This receptor was taken from an adult with mismatch repair-deficient cancer. This chain uses TRBV6-1 with TRBJ2-1, with a weak D call TRBD2 (5 bases). Sample: peripheral blood, taken 44 weeks after starting pembrolizumab. CDR3 region: CASSESGLAHEQFF. The CDR3 DNA reads as TGTGCCAGCAGTGAATCTGGGCTAGCCCATGAGCAGTTCTTC.